These T cell receptor beta chains were read from a single sample in a study of T cells in tuberculosis. TCRdb's table, derived via immunoSEQ multiplex PCR, lists solely in-frame clones and lacks some. Here the sample spans roughly 60,000 clones, roughly 79% being singletons. The sequenced sample consisted of CD1b-GMM tetramer-negative cells sorted from PBMCs. Receptors were obtained from an adult woman with latent tuberculosis. Each CDR3 is given with its conserved first and last residue. The order of the fields is D gene, clone size, V gene, J gene, CDR3 DNA, CDR3 protein. D genes are given only for firm matches. Clone size is shown for a subset of rows, as once, few, many or a class of expanded clone.

NA	NA	TRBV6-5	TRBJ2-2	TGTGCCAGCAAGCCCACAGTTACCGGGGAGCTGTTTTTT	CASKPTVTGELFF
TRBD2	NA	TRBV6-6	TRBJ2-5	TGTGCCAGCAGGGGGTATAGCGGGTACCAAGAGACCCAGTACTTC	CASRGYSGYQETQYF
NA	NA	TRBV11-3	TRBJ2-5	TGTGCCAGCAGCCTACAATCTGGGGCAAGGGAGACCCAGTACTTC	CASSLQSGARETQYF
TRBD1	NA	TRBV27	TRBJ2-7	TGTGCCAGCAGTCCCGGGACAGGGGGCCGTCTCGAGCAGTACTTC	CASSPGTGGRLEQYF
TRBD1	NA	TRBV19	TRBJ2-2	TGTGCCAGTAGTATGACAGGGGGCAGGGTCGCCGGGGAGCTGTTTTTT	CASSMTGGRVAGELFF
TRBD1	few	TRBV7-2	TRBJ2-1	TGTGCCAGCAGCTTATCGGGACAGGGATTTGGTAATGAGCAGTTCTTC	CASSLSGQGFGNEQFF
NA	NA	TRBV7-9	TRBJ1-1	TGTGCCAGCAGCGCCCAGACAGGCACCTCGGTGTTAGCTTTCTTT	CASSAQTGTSVLAFF
TRBD1	NA	TRBV11-2	TRBJ2-2	TGTGCCAGCAGCCCGAGACAGGGGGCGCTTACCGGGGAGCTGTTTTTT	CASSPRQGALTGELFF
NA	once	TRBV23-1	TRBJ2-5	TGCGCCAGCAGTCAATCGGAGGCGGTGGAAGAGACCCAGTACTTC	CASSQSEAVEETQYF
NA	NA	TRBV2	TRBJ2-1	TGTGCCAGCAGTGGGCGGCCGAGCTCCTACAATGAGCAGTTCTTC	CASSGRPSSYNEQFF
NA	NA	TRBV7-8	TRBJ2-7	TGTGCCAGCAGCTTAGCTAACAGGTACTACGAGCAGTACTTC	CASSLANRYYEQYF
TRBD1	NA	TRBV6-5	TRBJ1-2	TGTGCGAGCAGGGACAGGGGATTCCGTCGGGGCTACACCTTC	CASRDRGFRRGYTF
TRBD1	NA	TRBV5-1	TRBJ2-7	TGCGCCAGCAGTCCGAGGGGACAGGGGACTCTGCCACCCCCCGCGCAGTACTTC	CASSPRGQGTLPPPAQYF
NA	NA	TRBV6-4	TRBJ2-3	TGTGCCAGCAGTGACGGCAGGGGTTCGACAGATACGCAGTATTTT	CASSDGRGSTDTQYF
NA	NA	TRBV2	TRBJ1-1	TGTGCCAGCAAAGAGGGAAGGGTCATGAACACTGAAGCTTTCTTT	CASKEGRVMNTEAFF
NA	once	TRBV2	TRBJ1-5	TGTGCCAGCAGTGAAGCGCGGGGGACGGATAGCAATCAGCCCCAGCATTTT	CASSEARGTDSNQPQHF
NA	NA	TRBV11-2	TRBJ1-3	TGTGCCAGCAGCCTCCGCCCTCAGCGTAGCTCTGGAAACACCATATATTTT	CASSLRPQRSSGNTIYF
TRBD1	NA	TRBV29-1	TRBJ1-4	TGCAGCGTTGCAGGAGAGGGGGCGGTGAAACTGTTTTTT	CSVAGEGAVKLFF
TRBD1	NA	TRBV7-6	TRBJ1-6	TGTGCCAGCAGCTTTCGGACAGGGGAGGTCGGTAATTCACCCCTCCACTTT	CASSFRTGEVGNSPLHF
NA	NA	TRBV7-2	TRBJ1-2	TGTGCCAGCAGCCGAGACCGGGACTATGGCTACACCTTC	CASSRDRDYGYTF
TRBD2	NA	TRBV6-1	TRBJ2-1	TGTGCCAGCAGTAGGGCGGGAGGTTGGGAGCAGTTCTTC	CASSRAGGWEQFF
NA	few	TRBV2	TRBJ1-1	TGTGCCAGCAAAACAGAGTTTGAAGCTTTCTTT	CASKTEFEAFF
TRBD1	NA	TRBV28	TRBJ1-2	TGTGCCAGCAGTGCCTCGGCCCCAGGGGGCGTCTATGGCTACACCTTC	CASSASAPGGVYGYTF
NA	few	TRBV21-1	TRBJ2-3	TGTGCCAGCAGCAAAGGGGCCGGGAGGACAGCGACAGATACGCAGTATTTT	CASSKGAGRTATDTQYF
NA	NA	TRBV4-3	TRBJ1-2	TGCGCCAGCAGCCAAGACCCCGGGGATGGCTACACCTTC	CASSQDPGDGYTF
TRBD2	NA	TRBV5-1	TRBJ2-5	TGCGCCAGCAGCTTGGTACCGGGACTAGCGGGACAAGAGACCCAGTACTTC	CASSLVPGLAGQETQYF
NA	NA	TRBV28	TRBJ2-6	TGTGCCAGCAGTTTGTCGGGGACTGGGGCCAACGTCCTGACTTTC	CASSLSGTGANVLTF
TRBD1	NA	TRBV18	TRBJ1-1	TGTGCCAGCTCACCCGGACAGGCCATGAACACTGAAGCTTTCTTT	CASSPGQAMNTEAFF
NA	NA	TRBV10-3	TRBJ1-1	TGTGCCATCAGTGAGTCACCCTCAGGCATTGAGGCTTTCTTT	CAISESPSGIEAFF
TRBD2	NA	TRBV28	TRBJ2-5	TGTGCCAGCAGTTCTACCCGTGGACTAGCGGGGCAAGAGACCCAGTACTTC	CASSSTRGLAGQETQYF
NA	NA	TRBV6-6	TRBJ1-5	TGTGCCAGCAGTTATAACAGATATAGCAATCAGCCCCAGCATTTT	CASSYNRYSNQPQHF
NA	once	TRBV6-5	TRBJ1-2	TGTGCCAGCAGAATCATCAGGGGCGGGGGCTACACCTTC	CASRIIRGGGYTF
NA	few	TRBV4-3	TRBJ1-2	TGCGCCAGCAGCCAAGATTCCCAGGGAGGTTATGGCTACACCTTC	CASSQDSQGGYGYTF
NA	NA	TRBV19	TRBJ2-3	TGTGCCAGTAGTATTAATAGAAAATTCACAGATACGCAGTATTTT	CASSINRKFTDTQYF
NA	NA	TRBV6-5	TRBJ1-3	TGTGCCAGCAGCCGCGGACAGTTTGGAAACACCATATATTTT	CASSRGQFGNTIYF
NA	NA	TRBV19	TRBJ1-2	TGTGCCAGTAGTATCTTCCTCCGGGACATAAACTATGGCTACACCTTC	CASSIFLRDINYGYTF
TRBD2	NA	TRBV4-2	TRBJ2-3	TGTGCCAGCAGCCAAGGTGGGGGGGAAGCAGATACGCAGTATTTT	CASSQGGGEADTQYF
TRBD1	NA	TRBV28	TRBJ1-5	TGTGCCAGCAGCCCGACAGGGGTTAATCAGCCCCAGCATTTT	CASSPTGVNQPQHF
NA	NA	TRBV11-3	TRBJ2-1	TGTGCCAGCAGCTTTAGCGGAAAGGGCAATGAGCAGTTCTTC	CASSFSGKGNEQFF
TRBD2	NA	TRBV29-1	TRBJ2-7	TGCAGCGCACTAGCGGGAGGGGCTTACGAGCAGTACTTC	CSALAGGAYEQYF
TRBD1	NA	TRBV7-2	TRBJ1-5	TGTGCCAGCAGCCTCCGGACAGGTGCTTATAGCAATCAGCCCCAGCATTTT	CASSLRTGAYSNQPQHF
TRBD2	NA	TRBV15	TRBJ2-7	TGTGCCACCAGCAGAGGCGGGAGCTCCTACGAGCAGTACTTC	CATSRGGSSYEQYF
TRBD1	NA	TRBV11-2	TRBJ1-1	TGTGCCAGCAGCCAATTGGGACAGGAGGTCACTGAAGCTTTCTTT	CASSQLGQEVTEAFF
NA	NA	TRBV6-5	TRBJ2-7	TGTGCCAGCAGTTCGACGGCGGCGTACGAGCAGTACTTC	CASSSTAAYEQYF
NA	NA	TRBV28	TRBJ1-5	TGTGCCAGCAGTTTATCCCCCCCATACAGCTATAGCAATCAGCCCCAGCATTTT	CASSLSPPYSYSNQPQHF
TRBD1	NA	TRBV19	TRBJ1-5	TGTGCCAGTAGTCTGGGACAGGCTGGACAGCCCCAGCATTTT	CASSLGQAGQPQHF